The entry below describes one T cell receptor (beta chain). The CDR3 is made up of 16 amino acids. V lost 2 bases and J 2 bases, leaving 13 bases between the germline ends. Germline loops: CDR1 SGHTA, CDR2 FQGNSA. This record comes from a study of blood T cell repertoires in COVID-19. Study-level background: The United States, Italy and Spain supplied acute and convalescent COVID-19 samples. T cells, B-cell-depleted T cells, or PBMCs provided the cDNA or gDNA that served as material.

In the study's own analysis: Researchers report that nucleated cell counts were estimated from reference gene primer amplification. The table came from immunoSEQ multiplex PCR; TCRdb's copy has only in-frame clones and leaves some out. Clone size and V and J calls were adopted from that table, with D and trimming inferred from the DNA. The sample includes 450,000 to 500,000 clones, 80% to 90% of them seen just once. V usage is TRBV7-2 and J usage is TRBJ1-3; D uncertain. Input material: peripheral blood. This receptor was taken from a human donor in a cohort sampled during active COVID-19. The CDR3 reads CASSLRPGNTGNTIYF. Written as DNA, the CDR3 is TGTGCCAGCAGCTTAAGGCCGGGAAACACTGGAAACACCATATATTTT.